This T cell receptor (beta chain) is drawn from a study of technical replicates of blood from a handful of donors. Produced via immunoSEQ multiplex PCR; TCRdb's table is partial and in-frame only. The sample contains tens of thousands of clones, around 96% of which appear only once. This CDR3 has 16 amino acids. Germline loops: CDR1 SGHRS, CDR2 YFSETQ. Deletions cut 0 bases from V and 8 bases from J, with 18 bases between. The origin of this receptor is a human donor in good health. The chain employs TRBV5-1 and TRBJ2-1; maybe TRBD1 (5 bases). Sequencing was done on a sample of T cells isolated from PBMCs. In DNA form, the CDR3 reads TGCGCCAGCAGCTTGGAGGGCAGGGCCACGTACCATGAGCAGTTCTTC. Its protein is CASSLEGRATYHEQFF.